One sample yielded the 25 T cell receptor beta chains listed below, sequenced in a study of cytomegalovirus exposure and HLA in healthy donors. Researchers ran the PCR with 60 Vbeta and 13 Jbeta primers. Here immunoSEQ multiplex PCR was the method, and the copy in TCRdb shows in-frame clones only, minus some. In the table there are approximately 150,000 clones, roughly 87% of which are singletons. The sample taken for sequencing was PBMCs. The receptor set was obtained from a woman aged 25 to 45 in good health and CMV-seronegative.

This clone was seen only a few times. The CDR3 region has the DNA TGTGCCTGGAGTATAGGGAGGACTAGCGCGAACACCGGGGAGCTGTTTTTT. Residues: CAWSIGRTSANTGELFF. This chain joins TRBV30 and TRBJ2-2; 9 positions match TRBD2. CDR1 and CDR2 from the germline V gene are GTSNPN and SVGIG (reference sequence). The CDR3 consists of 17 residues. Trimming cost V 2 bases and J 0 bases; bases outside gene matches: 7.

Worth noting for this clone: The sample holds other DNA sequences that translate to the same CDR3. This rearrangement joins TRBV6-5 to TRBJ2-5; D gene uncertain. The better agreement between TRBJ2-7 and the DNA end casts doubt on the J call. The CDR3 is 13 residues long. CDR1 is MNHEY and CDR2 is SVGAGI in the germline V gene. CDR3 sequence reads: CASSYGLSYEQYF. The CDR3 nucleotides are TGTGCCAGCAGTTATGGTCTCTCCTACGAGCAGTACTTC.

This chain joins TRBV2 and TRBJ1-2, with 8 bases lining up with TRBD1. J gave up 6 bases and V 6 bases, and 9 bases lay outside the gene matches. The CDR3 length is 14 residues. CDR1 and CDR2 (germline): SNHLY, FYNNEI. DNA for the CDR3: TGTGCCAGCAGCTCGGACAGGGCCCTCCATGGCTACACCTTC. The encoded protein is CASSSDRALHGYTF.

J is TRBJ2-5 and V is TRBV25-1; D ambiguous. The V end lost 6 bases, the J end lost 1 base, and 9 bases lay between the germline ends. The CDR3 sequence is 13 residues long. Germline CDR1 MGHDK, CDR2 SYGVNS. The CDR3 loop is CASRWASQETQYF. As DNA, the CDR3 is TGTGCCAGCAGGTGGGCCAGCCAAGAGACCCAGTACTTC.

The rearrangement uses TRBV2 and TRBJ2-3; no clear D. V was pared by 5 bases and J by 6 bases, with 9 bases between. The length of the CDR3 is 12 residues. Germline CDR1 SNHLY, CDR2 FYNNEI. The CDR3 reads CASSPSSDTQYF. CDR3 nucleotides: TGTGCCAGCAGTCCGTCCTCCGATACGCAGTATTTT.

The sample holds a few counts of this clone. The rearrangement joins TRBV5-6 to TRBJ2-2, with D maybe TRBD2 (6 bases). V was cut by 2 bases and J by 4 bases, with 15 bases left in between. This CDR3 region has 16 residues. Germline CDR1 is SGHDT and CDR2 is YYEEEE. DNA for the CDR3: TGTGCCAGCAGCTTTGGCACGCTGGGAGGCACCGGGGAGCTGTTTTTT. It codes for CASSFGTLGGTGELFF.

The V and J genes are TRBV27 and TRBJ1-5; D call uncertain. V lost 3 bases to trimming and J lost 0 bases, with 9 bases between them. CDR3 length: 15 amino acids. From germline, CDR1 is MNHEY and CDR2 SMNVEV (reference sequence). In DNA, the CDR3 is TGTGCCAGCAGTTTTCTCGGGGATAGCAATCAGCCCCAGCATTTT. This codes for CASSFLGDSNQPQHF.

The chain recombines TRBV19 with TRBJ2-1, with TRBD2 matching 7 bases. The CDR3 length is 19 residues. The germline CDR1 and CDR2 sequences are LNHDA and SQIVND (reference sequence). With 4 bases clipped from V and 6 bases from J, the junction kept 21 bases outside the gene matches. In DNA form, the CDR3 reads TGTGCCAGTAGTAGGTTACGGGCGGGGGTACTGCTTAATAGCAATGAGCAGTTCTTC. This sequence encodes CASSRLRAGVLLNSNEQFF.

This chain uses TRBV5-1 with TRBJ1-1, with D possibly matching TRBD1 (6 bases). This CDR3 has 15 residues. With 0 bases removed from V and 5 bases from J, the gap between germline ends came to 14 bases. Germline V gene data show CDR1 as SGHRS and CDR2 as YFSETQ. The CDR3 DNA sequence: TGCGCCAGCAGCTTGGGGACAGATGGGGGAACTGAAGCTTTCTTT. This translates into CASSLGTDGGTEAFF.

This chain connects TRBV27 to TRBJ1-1; 10 nucleotides line up with TRBD1. Germline loops: CDR1 MNHEY, CDR2 SMNVEV (reference sequence). V lost 8 bases and J lost 4; bases outside the gene matches: 7. This CDR3 region has 14 residues. In DNA form, the CDR3 reads TGTGCCAGCGGGGACAGGGGCTCTACCACTGAAGCTTTCTTT. Its translation: CASGDRGSTTEAFF.

This clone was picked up a small number of times. The chain joins TRBV5-6 to TRBJ2-3; D uncertain. From germline, CDR1 is SGHDT and CDR2 YYEEEE. Trimming left V 4 bases short and J 4 bases short, with 13 bases between. The CDR3 runs to 14 residues. CDR3 region: CASSKQKSSDTQYF. DNA of the CDR3: TGTGCCAGCAGCAAACAGAAAAGTTCAGATACGCAGTATTTT.

With regard to this clone: The same CDR3 arises from other DNA sequences in this sample as well. The rearrangement links TRBV5-4 to TRBJ2-5, with D maybe TRBD2 (5 bases). The J call is uncertain, as TRBJ2-7 better fits the DNA end. Germline lookup yields CDR1 SGHNT and CDR2 YYREEE (reference sequence). This CDR3 is built from 13 residues. CDR3 coding DNA: TGTGCCAGCAGCTCGAGCGGCTCCTACGAGCAGTACTTC. Amino acids: CASSSSGSYEQYF.

The V and J genes are TRBV5-1 and TRBJ1-2; D unresolved. The CDR3 totals 14 residues. The ends were cut back, 7 bases at V and 4 bases at J, with 17 bases in the middle. Germline CDR1 SGHRS, CDR2 YFSETQ. The chain's CDR3 is CASATTGVSYGYTF. In DNA, the CDR3 is TGCGCCAGCGCTACCACTGGAGTATCCTATGGCTACACCTTC.

The J gene is TRBJ2-3, the V gene TRBV30; 10 nucleotides line up with TRBD1. CDR1 and CDR2 (germline): GTSNPN, SVGIG (reference sequence). Germline trimming cut 8 bases from V and 4 bases from J; bases unmatched to any gene: 9. The length of the CDR3 is 14 residues. CDR3 nucleotides: TGTGCCCAGGCCCGGGACAGGGGATCAGATACGCAGTATTTT. As protein: CAQARDRGSDTQYF.

As for this clone: Sequence at one end of the junction differs from germline and may be a read error. V is TRBV28 and J is TRBJ2-1; 10 nucleotides align to TRBD2. The CDR3 extends over 15 amino acids. Germline-derived CDR1 and CDR2 are MDHEN and SYDVKM. In DNA, the CDR3 is TGTACCAGCAGCGGCCTAGCGGGAGTTTCAAATGAGCAGTTCTTC. Translated, it gives CTSSGLAGVSNEQFF. The entire variable domain, with the rest obtained from reference TRBV28 and TRBJ2-1, is as follows: DVKVTQSSRYLVKRTGEKVFLECVQDMDHENMFWYRQDPGLGLRLIYFSYDVKMKEKGDIPEGYSVSREKKERFSLILESASTNQTSMYLCTSSGLAGVSNEQFFGPGTRLTVL.

The chain carries TRBV5-1 and TRBJ2-5, with 8 bases identical to TRBD2. The CDR3 covers 15 residues. V lost 6 bases to trimming and J lost 5 bases; unmatched junction nucleotides: 12. Germline V lookup: CDR1 SGHRS, CDR2 YFSETQ. CDR3 DNA: TGCGCCAGCACTCCCCTCACGGGGGGGCCGGAGACCCAGTACTTC. It codes for CASTPLTGGPETQYF.

The V and J genes are TRBV23-1 and TRBJ2-3; the D gene is possibly TRBD2 (5 bases). TRBV23-1 qualifies as an ORF whose function is uncertain. V was pared by 7 bases and J by 4 bases, with 18 bases between. CDR3 length equals 15 residues. CDR3 DNA sequence: TGCGCCAGCAACAGCGGCGGGCTTCACTCAGATACGCAGTATTTT. Protein sequence: CASNSGGLHSDTQYF.

This clone was counted between two and nine times. Additional DNA sequences in this sample encode the identical CDR3. The V call is TRBV18, the J call TRBJ1-1; 7 bases match TRBD1. Germline loops: CDR1 KGHSH, CDR2 LQKENI. The J segment lost 2 bases and the V segment lost 4 bases, leaving 1 base of the junction unmatched. The CDR3 sequence is 13 residues long. CDR3 in amino acids: CASSRQGNTEAFF. The CDR3 DNA is TGTGCCAGCTCACGACAGGGCAACACTGAAGCTTTCTTT.

The rearrangement joins TRBV4-1 to TRBJ1-6; a weak D match, TRBD1 (6 bases). Trimming removed 2 bases from V and 8 bases from J, with 16 bases in between. The germline gives CDR1 MGHRA, CDR2 YSYEKL. CDR3 length: 16 amino acids. The CDR3 nucleotides read TGCGCCAGCAGCCAACTCGAGGGGGGGGCACATTCACCCCTCCACTTT. Translating it yields CASSQLEGGAHSPLHF.

The rearrangement uses TRBV10-2 and TRBJ2-7; 7 nucleotides agree with TRBD2. The CDR3 has 15 residues. Looked up from germline, CDR1 is WSHSY and CDR2 is SAAADI. Unmatched junction bases numbered 12, after V lost 3 bases and J lost 7 bases. The CDR3 DNA follows: TGCGCCAGCAGTGAAGGTAGCGGGCTTTGGGGGGAGCAGTACTTC. This encodes CASSEGSGLWGEQYF.

The CDR3: CATSRDISRENEKLFF. The CDR3 region has the DNA TGTGCCACCAGCAGAGATATTAGCAGAGAGAATGAAAAACTGTTTTTT. The chain uses TRBV15 and TRBJ1-4; D gene ambiguous. Trimming shortened V by 0 bases and J by 5 bases, and 13 bases separated the two germline ends. This CDR3 has 16 amino acids. Per the germline V gene, CDR1 is LNHNV and CDR2 is YYDKDF (reference sequence).

This clone was observed once. The genes are TRBV27 and TRBJ1-1; TRBD1 might be the D (5 bases). Trimming pared 5 bases from V and 0 bases from J, leaving 16 bases between. Germline V CDR1 and CDR2: MNHEY, SMNVEV (reference sequence). This CDR3 region has 16 residues. The DNA for the CDR3 is TGTGCCAGCAGTCCCAGACAGACGAGGTTGAACACTGAAGCTTTCTTT. The encoded protein is CASSPRQTRLNTEAFF.

The gene calls are TRBV5-3 and TRBJ2-2; D is uncertain. TRBV5-3 is an ORF for which the function is uncertain. Trimming cost V 3 bases and J 0 bases, with 9 bases left between them. The CDR3 has 15 residues. The CDR3: CARSCQIANTGELFF. The CDR3 nucleotides read TGTGCCAGAAGCTGCCAGATCGCGAACACCGGGGAGCTGTTTTTT.

This chain links TRBV9 with TRBJ2-1; the D gene is possibly TRBD2 (5 bases). The CDR3 consists of 15 residues. With 4 bases removed from V and 6 bases from J, the gap between germline ends came to 17 bases. Germline values: CDR1 SGDLS, CDR2 YYNGEE. CDR3 DNA sequence: TGTGCCAGCAGCACGCCCCCCGGGGTGATCAATGAGCAGTTCTTC. Translated, it gives CASSTPPGVINEQFF.

The chain carries TRBV7-9 and TRBJ2-5; 7 bases agree with TRBD2. This CDR3 is built from 15 residues. Germline assignment: CDR1 SEHNR and CDR2 FQNEAQ (reference sequence). V lost 1 base, J lost 5 bases, and 7 bases stayed unmatched. CDR3 bases: TGTGCCAGCAGCTTAGTGGGACCCGGGGGGGAGACCCAGTACTTC. This codes for CASSLVGPGGETQYF.